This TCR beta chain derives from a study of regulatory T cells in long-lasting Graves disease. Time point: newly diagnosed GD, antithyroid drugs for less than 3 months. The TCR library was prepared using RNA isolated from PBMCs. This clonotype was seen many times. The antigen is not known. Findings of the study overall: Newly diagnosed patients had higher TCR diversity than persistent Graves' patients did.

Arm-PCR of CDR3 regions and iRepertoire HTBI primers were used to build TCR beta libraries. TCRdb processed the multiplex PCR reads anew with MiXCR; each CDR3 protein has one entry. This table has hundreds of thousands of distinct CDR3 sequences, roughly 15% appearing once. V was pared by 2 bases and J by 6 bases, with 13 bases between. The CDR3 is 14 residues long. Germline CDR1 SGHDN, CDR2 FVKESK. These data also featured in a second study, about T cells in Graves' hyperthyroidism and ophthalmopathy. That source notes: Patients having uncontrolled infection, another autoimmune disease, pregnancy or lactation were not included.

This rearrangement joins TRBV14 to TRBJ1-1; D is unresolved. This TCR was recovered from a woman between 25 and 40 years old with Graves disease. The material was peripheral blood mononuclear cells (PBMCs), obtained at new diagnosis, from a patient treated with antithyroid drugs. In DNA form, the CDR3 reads TGTGCCAGCAGCCAAAGTTGGCTCGCGTCTGAAGCTTTCTTT. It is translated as CASSQSWLASEAFF. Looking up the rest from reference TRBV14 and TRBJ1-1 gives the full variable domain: EAGVTQFPSHSVIEKGQTVTLRCDPISGHDNLYWYRRVMGKEIKFLLHFVKESKQDESGMPNNRFLAERTGGTYSTLKVQPAELEDSGVYFCASSQSWLASEAFFGQGTRLTVV.